This is a list of T cell receptor beta chains from one sample in a study of shared clonotypes between healthy human individuals. Profiled with immunoSEQ multiplex PCR; TCRdb holds only in-frame clones, not every one. The sample yields roughly 660,000 clones, 80% to 95% seen once. Sample: memory CD8+ T cells from PBMCs. The receptor source for this set is a man between 18 and 35 years old in good health. Some clones in this sample may be carry-over from other donors' samples. Each CDR3 is given with its conserved first and last residue. D genes are given only for firm matches. Only some rows state a clone size, as once, few, many or a class for expanded clones.

j_call,clone_size,v_call,d_call,cdr3_nt,cdr3_aa
TRBJ2-7,-,TRBV7-9,TRBD1,TGTGCCAGCAGCTCCCCGAGGGGACAGGGTGCCCACGAGCAGTACTTC,CASSSPRGQGAHEQYF
TRBJ2-3,once,TRBV9,TRBD1,TGTGCCAGCAGCGGTGGGACAGTAACTAGCACAGATACGCAGTATTTT,CASSGGTVTSTDTQYF
TRBJ2-7,-,TRBV19,TRBD1,TGTGCCAGTAGTTCCCGGGACAGGGATTACGAGCAGTACTTC,CASSSRDRDYEQYF
TRBJ2-1,-,TRBV4-2,TRBD2,TGTGCCAGCAAGGTCGCGCGGGAGCCATACAATGAGCAGTTCTTC,CASKVAREPYNEQFF
TRBJ1-1,-,TRBV27,-,TGTGCCAGCACGTATTCAGGGGCGGCCCGTGAAGCTTTCTTT,CASTYSGAAREAFF
TRBJ1-3,-,TRBV7-2,-,TGTGCCAGCAGCTTAGGAGGGGCTCCTGGAAACACCATATATTTT,CASSLGGAPGNTIYF
TRBJ2-2,-,TRBV6-5,-,TGTGCCAGCAGTTCGCAGGAAGGCACCGGGGAGCTGTTTTTT,CASSSQEGTGELFF
TRBJ2-5,-,TRBV13,-,TGTGCCAGCAGCCTCCGAGGACCCCAAGAGACCCAGTACTTC,CASSLRGPQETQYF
TRBJ2-7,-,TRBV28,-,TGTGCCAGCAGTTTAGGCAGGGGATACGAGCAGTACTTC,CASSLGRGYEQYF
TRBJ2-5,-,TRBV27,-,TGTGCCAGCAGTCCGACACCCCCCCAGGGCCAAGAGACCCAGTACTTC,CASSPTPPQGQETQYF
TRBJ2-3,-,TRBV9,-,TGTGCCAGCAGCGTAGCCTTGGTTTCCCGCACAGATACGCAGTATTTT,CASSVALVSRTDTQYF
TRBJ1-1,-,TRBV9,TRBD1,TGTGCCAGCAGCGTAGAAATTGGTCCTCAGCCCCGACCGGGACAGGTAGCTGGAGGAGCTTTCTTT,CASSVEIGPQPRPGQVAGGAFF
TRBJ2-3,-,TRBV13,TRBD2,TGTGCCAGCAGCTCCTCCCGGGAGGGGACTTTAGATTTGTATTTT,CASSSSREGTLDLYF
TRBJ2-7,-,TRBV27,-,TGTGCCAGCAGTTTACAGGCTAATAACGAGCAGTACTTC,CASSLQANNEQYF
TRBJ2-1,-,TRBV5-3,TRBD2,TGTGCCAGAAGCTTGGAGGCGGGAGGGTACAATGAGCAGTTCTTC,CARSLEAGGYNEQFF
TRBJ2-2,-,TRBV28,-,TGTGCCAGCAGTTTATCCACCCGTCGGGGTAGGGGCACCGGGGAGCTGTTTTTT,CASSLSTRRGRGTGELFF
TRBJ1-2,-,TRBV27,-,TGTGCCAGCAGTTTAAGCCAGCACTATGGCTACACCTTC,CASSLSQHYGYTF
TRBJ2-1,-,TRBV7-8,-,TGTGCCAGCAGCCCGTACTCAGGATCCGTGGGCAATGAGCAGTTCTTC,CASSPYSGSVGNEQFF
TRBJ2-1,-,TRBV9,TRBD2,TGTGCCAGCAGCGGCACTAGCGGCCTATACAATGAGCAGTTCTTC,CASSGTSGLYNEQFF
TRBJ2-3,-,TRBV5-6,-,TGTGCCAGCAGGCCCCGGGCAGGACCCACAGATACGCAGTATTTT,CASRPRAGPTDTQYF
TRBJ1-2,-,TRBV6-4,-,TGTGCCAGCAGTGACTTTCCGGACTATGGCTACACCTTC,CASSDFPDYGYTF
TRBJ1-1,few,TRBV9,-,TGTGCCAGCAGCGCCGCCGGGGTCCCGGGCACTGAAGCTTTCTTT,CASSAAGVPGTEAFF
TRBJ2-7,-,TRBV6-5,TRBD1,TGTGCCAGCAGTTACGTGGACAGGGCCCTGCATCAGTACTTC,CASSYVDRALHQYF
TRBJ2-1,once,TRBV9,-,TGTGCCAGCAGCGTAGGATCAGGGCCAAGCAATGAGCAGTTCTTC,CASSVGSGPSNEQFF
TRBJ2-7,-,TRBV19,-,TGTGCCAGTAGTATCTTGGGGTCTCCGGGAATGGGCGAGCAGTACTTC,CASSILGSPGMGEQYF
TRBJ1-2,-,TRBV6-5,TRBD1,TGTGCCAGCAGTTCCTACAGGGGGCTTTACTATGGCTACACCTTC,CASSSYRGLYYGYTF
TRBJ2-1,-,TRBV19,TRBD1,TGTGCCAGTAGGGGTAGGACAGGAAACTACAATGAGCAGTTCTTC,CASRGRTGNYNEQFF
TRBJ2-7,-,TRBV7-9,-,TGTGCCAGCGGCCCCCGAGATCCCTACGAGCAGTACTTC,CASGPRDPYEQYF
TRBJ1-4,-,TRBV28,-,TGTGCCAGCAGGCGAGGGGTAAACAACGAAAAACTGTTTTTT,CASRRGVNNEKLFF
TRBJ2-7,-,TRBV5-1,TRBD2,TGCGCCAGCAGCTGGGGACTAGCGGGGACCTCCTACGAGCAGTACTTC,CASSWGLAGTSYEQYF
TRBJ2-1,-,TRBV9,-,TGTGCCAGCGGCGAGGCGGACAGCTACAATGAGCAGTTCTTC,CASGEADSYNEQFF
TRBJ1-5,once,TRBV2,-,TGTGCCAGCAGTGAAATGGAGCTTGGAAATCAGCCCCAGCATTTT,CASSEMELGNQPQHF
TRBJ1-2,-,TRBV27,-,TGTGCCAGCAGTTTAACTTCTCGGTTCCATGGCTACACCTTC,CASSLTSRFHGYTF
TRBJ2-7,-,TRBV4-1,-,TGCGCCAGCAGCCAAGATCGAACGGCAGCCTACGAGCAGTACTTC,CASSQDRTAAYEQYF
TRBJ1-4,-,TRBV10-3,TRBD1,TGTGCCATCAGTGAGGAGTCAGGGGGTATGAACGAAAAACTGTTTTTT,CAISEESGGMNEKLFF
TRBJ2-7,-,TRBV2,-,TGTGCCAGCAGTGAAGTGTATGTTAACTACGAGCAGTACTTC,CASSEVYVNYEQYF
TRBJ2-2,-,TRBV15,TRBD2,TGTGCCACCAGCAGCCCTACCATCGGGGGGGGCACATCGAACACCGGGGAGCTGTTTTTT,CATSSPTIGGGTSNTGELFF
TRBJ1-6,-,TRBV29-1,TRBD1,TGCAGCGTCGTCCCGGGACAGGGATCACCCCTCCACTTT,CSVVPGQGSPLHF
TRBJ2-7,once,TRBV19,-,TGTGCCAGTAGTATAGACGCTAGCCTCTCCTACGAGCAGTACTTC,CASSIDASLSYEQYF
TRBJ2-7,once,TRBV7-9,-,TGTGCCAGCAGCTTAGTGACAGATCCCTCCTACGAGCAGTACTTC,CASSLVTDPSYEQYF
TRBJ1-2,-,TRBV6-1,-,TGTGCCAGCAGGGGAGCCGGGACACCTGCCTATGGCTACACCTTC,CASRGAGTPAYGYTF
TRBJ1-6,once,TRBV9,-,TGTGCCAGCAGCGTAACAGGGTTAGGGTCACCCCTCCACTTT,CASSVTGLGSPLHF
TRBJ2-7,-,TRBV7-8,-,TGTGCCAGCAGCCCAGGCGCTACGCCTACCCCCGAGCAGTACTTC,CASSPGATPTPEQYF
TRBJ1-2,-,TRBV29-1,-,TGCAGCGTTTTAAAGGGGGCTAACTATGGCTACACCTTC,CSVLKGANYGYTF
TRBJ1-1,few,TRBV5-6,-,TGTGCCAGCAGTTGGGGGGCGAATTTGGACACTGAAGCTTTCTTT,CASSWGANLDTEAFF
TRBJ2-2,-,TRBV7-7,TRBD2,TGTGCCAGCAGCGACGGGGGGGCCGGGGAGCTGTTTTTT,CASSDGGAGELFF
TRBJ2-6,-,TRBV7-9,-,TGTGCCAGCAGCGACCCCTCTGGGGCCAACGTCCTGACTTTC,CASSDPSGANVLTF
TRBJ2-1,-,TRBV7-9,-,TGTGCCAGCAGCTTAGGCGGCCGCGACCAGTTCTTC,CASSLGGRDQFF
TRBJ2-3,-,TRBV27,TRBD1,TGTGCCAGCAGTTTGCTGATAGCCGGGACAGGAAGAACAGATACGCAGTATTTT,CASSLLIAGTGRTDTQYF
TRBJ1-1,few,TRBV30,-,TGTGCCTGGAGCCCAGACATGGAAGCTTTCTTT,CAWSPDMEAFF
TRBJ1-2,-,TRBV27,TRBD1,TGTGCCAGCAGTTATGGTGGGACAGGCTATGGCTACACCTTC,CASSYGGTGYGYTF
TRBJ1-1,few,TRBV29-1,-,TGCAGCGTGATGGGAGGGGACACTGAAGCTTTCTTT,CSVMGGDTEAFF
TRBJ1-5,-,TRBV19,TRBD1,TGTGCCAGTAGTATAACAGGGGGCAATCAGCCCCAGCATTTT,CASSITGGNQPQHF
TRBJ2-7,few,TRBV5-1,-,TGCGCCAGCAGCTTGCATGGTTCCTCCTACGAGCAGTACTTC,CASSLHGSSYEQYF
TRBJ2-2,-,TRBV6-6,TRBD2,TGTGCCAGCAGGCCCCTCGGGACTAGTTCAGGGGAGCTGTTTTTT,CASRPLGTSSGELFF
TRBJ2-3,once,TRBV5-6,-,TGTGCCAGCAGCTCTTACACAGATACGCAGTATTTT,CASSSYTDTQYF
TRBJ2-7,once,TRBV7-2,TRBD2,TGTGCCAGCAGCTTAGCCCGACTAGCGGGCGCCTCCTACGAGCAGTACTTC,CASSLARLAGASYEQYF
TRBJ2-3,-,TRBV7-3,-,TGTGCCAGCAGCCCCAGGGGGGGTAGCACAGATACGCAGTATTTT,CASSPRGGSTDTQYF
TRBJ1-4,-,TRBV7-8,TRBD1,TGTGCCAGCAGCTCCGGGACAGGGTCTGAAAAACTGTTTTTT,CASSSGTGSEKLFF